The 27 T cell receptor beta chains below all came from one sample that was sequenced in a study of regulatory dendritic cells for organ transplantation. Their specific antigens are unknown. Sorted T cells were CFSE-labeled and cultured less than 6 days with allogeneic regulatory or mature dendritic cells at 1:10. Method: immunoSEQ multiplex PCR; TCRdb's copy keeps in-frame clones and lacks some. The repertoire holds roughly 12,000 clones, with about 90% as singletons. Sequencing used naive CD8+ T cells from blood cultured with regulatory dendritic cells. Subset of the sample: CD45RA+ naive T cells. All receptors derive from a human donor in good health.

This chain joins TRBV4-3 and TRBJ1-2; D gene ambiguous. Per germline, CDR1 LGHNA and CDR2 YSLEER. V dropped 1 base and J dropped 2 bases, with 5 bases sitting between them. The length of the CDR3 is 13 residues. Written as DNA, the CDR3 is TGCGCCAGCAGCCAAGGTATAAACTATGGCTACACCTTC. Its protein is CASSQGINYGYTF.

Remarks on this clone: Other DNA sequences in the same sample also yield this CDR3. The CDR3 bases are TGTACTGGTATGCGACCAGGCCGGGAGACCCAGTACTTC. This gives the protein CTGMRPGRETQYF. This chain links TRBV7-9 with TRBJ2-5; D not resolved. CDR3 length equals 13 residues. The germline V gene encodes CDR1 SEHNR and CDR2 FQNEAQ (reference sequence).

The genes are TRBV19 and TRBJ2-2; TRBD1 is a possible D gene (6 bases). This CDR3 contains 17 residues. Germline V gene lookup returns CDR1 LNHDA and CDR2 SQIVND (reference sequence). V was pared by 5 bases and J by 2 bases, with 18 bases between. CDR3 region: CASSAPTGRLNTGELFF. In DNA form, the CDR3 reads TGTGCCAGTAGTGCGCCTACAGGGCGGTTAAACACCGGGGAGCTGTTTTTT.

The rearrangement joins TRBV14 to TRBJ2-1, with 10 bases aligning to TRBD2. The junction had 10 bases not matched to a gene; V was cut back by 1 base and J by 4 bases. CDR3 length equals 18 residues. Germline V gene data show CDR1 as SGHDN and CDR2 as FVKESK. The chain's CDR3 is CASSQGIASGSLYNEQFF. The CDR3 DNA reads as TGTGCCAGCAGCCAAGGTATCGCTAGCGGGAGTTTATACAATGAGCAGTTCTTC. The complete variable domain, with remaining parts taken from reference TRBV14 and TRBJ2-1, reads EAGVTQFPSHSVIEKGQTVTLRCDPISGHDNLYWYRRVMGKEIKFLLHFVKESKQDESGMPNNRFLAERTGGTYSTLKVQPAELEDSGVYFCASSQGIASGSLYNEQFFGPGTRLTVL.

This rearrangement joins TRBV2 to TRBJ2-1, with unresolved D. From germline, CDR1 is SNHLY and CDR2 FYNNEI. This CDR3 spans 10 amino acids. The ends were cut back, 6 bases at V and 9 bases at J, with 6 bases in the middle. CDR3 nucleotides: TGTGCCAGCAGACAGAGTGAGCAGTTCTTC. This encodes CASRQSEQFF.

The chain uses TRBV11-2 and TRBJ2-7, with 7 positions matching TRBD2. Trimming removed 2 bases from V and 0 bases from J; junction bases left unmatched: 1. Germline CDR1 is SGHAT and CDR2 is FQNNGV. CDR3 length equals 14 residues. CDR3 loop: CASSLWTSSYEQYF. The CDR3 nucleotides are TGTGCCAGCAGCTTATGGACTAGCTCCTACGAGCAGTACTTC.

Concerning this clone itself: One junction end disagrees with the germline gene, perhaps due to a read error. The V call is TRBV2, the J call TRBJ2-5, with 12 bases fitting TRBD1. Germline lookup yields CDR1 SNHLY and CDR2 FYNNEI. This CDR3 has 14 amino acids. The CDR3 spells CASSSGQGATTGDF. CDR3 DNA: TGTGCCAGCAGTTCGGGACAGGGGGCTACTACCGGTGACTTC.

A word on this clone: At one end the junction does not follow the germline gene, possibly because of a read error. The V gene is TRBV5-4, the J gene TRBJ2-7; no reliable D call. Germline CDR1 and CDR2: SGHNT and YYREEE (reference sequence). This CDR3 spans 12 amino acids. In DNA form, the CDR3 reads TGTGCCAGCAGCTTCACCTCCAACGAGCAGTACTTC. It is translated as CASSFTSNEQYF.

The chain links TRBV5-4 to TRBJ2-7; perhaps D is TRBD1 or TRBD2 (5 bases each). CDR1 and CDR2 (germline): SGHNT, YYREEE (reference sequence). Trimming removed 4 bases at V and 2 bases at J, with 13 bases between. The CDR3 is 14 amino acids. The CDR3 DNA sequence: TGTGCCAGCAGCCCCGGGACCCAAACCTACGAGCAGTACTTC. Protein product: CASSPGTQTYEQYF.

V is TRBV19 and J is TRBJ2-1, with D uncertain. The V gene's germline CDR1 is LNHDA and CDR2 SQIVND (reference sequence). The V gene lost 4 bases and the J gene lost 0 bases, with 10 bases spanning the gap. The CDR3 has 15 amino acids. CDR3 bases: TGTGCCAGTAGTACCGAAGTGGGCTCCTACAATGAGCAGTTCTTC. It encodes CASSTEVGSYNEQFF.

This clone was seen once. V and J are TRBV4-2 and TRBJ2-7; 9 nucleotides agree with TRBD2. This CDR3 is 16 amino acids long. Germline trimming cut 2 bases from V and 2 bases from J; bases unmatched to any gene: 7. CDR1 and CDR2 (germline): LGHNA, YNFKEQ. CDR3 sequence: CASSQSPGLAAYEQYF. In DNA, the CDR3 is TGTGCCAGCAGCCAATCTCCGGGACTAGCAGCCTACGAGCAGTACTTC.

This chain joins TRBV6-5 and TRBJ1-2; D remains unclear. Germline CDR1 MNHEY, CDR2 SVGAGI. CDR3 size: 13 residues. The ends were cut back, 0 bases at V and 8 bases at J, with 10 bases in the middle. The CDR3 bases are TGTGCCAGCAGTTACTCGATTGTCTGGGGCTACACCTTC. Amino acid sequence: CASSYSIVWGYTF.

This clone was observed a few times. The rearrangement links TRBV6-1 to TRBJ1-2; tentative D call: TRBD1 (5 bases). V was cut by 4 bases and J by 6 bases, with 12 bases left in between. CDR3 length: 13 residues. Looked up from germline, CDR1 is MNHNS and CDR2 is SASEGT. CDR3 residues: CASSGGDAHGYTF. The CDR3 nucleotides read TGTGCCAGCAGTGGGGGGGACGCCCATGGCTACACCTTC.

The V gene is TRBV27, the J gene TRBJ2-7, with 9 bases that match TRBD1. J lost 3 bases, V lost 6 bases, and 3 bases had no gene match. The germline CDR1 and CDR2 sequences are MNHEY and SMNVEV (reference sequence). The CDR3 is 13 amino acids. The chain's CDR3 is CASSLDRGYEQYF. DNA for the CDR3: TGTGCCAGCAGCTTGGACAGGGGCTACGAGCAGTACTTC.

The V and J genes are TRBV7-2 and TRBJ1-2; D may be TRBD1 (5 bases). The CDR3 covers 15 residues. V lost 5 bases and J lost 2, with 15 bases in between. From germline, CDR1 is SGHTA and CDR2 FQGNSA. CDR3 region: CASSPVTGGNYGYTF. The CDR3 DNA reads TGTGCCAGCAGCCCCGTTACGGGGGGGAACTATGGCTACACCTTC. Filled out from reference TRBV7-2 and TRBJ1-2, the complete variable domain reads GAGVSQSPSNKVTEKGKDVELRCDPISGHTALYWYRQSLGQGLEFLIYFQGNSAPDKSGLPSDRFSAERTGGSVSTLTIQRTQQEDSAVYLCASSPVTGGNYGYTFGSGTRLTVV.

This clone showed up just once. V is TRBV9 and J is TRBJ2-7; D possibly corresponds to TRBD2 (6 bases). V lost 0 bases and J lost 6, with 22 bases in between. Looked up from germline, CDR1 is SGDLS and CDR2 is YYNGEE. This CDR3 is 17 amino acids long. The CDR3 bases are TGTGCCAGCAGCGTAGACGGGGCCGTGGGGACTTGGGGCGAGCAGTACTTC. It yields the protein CASSVDGAVGTWGEQYF. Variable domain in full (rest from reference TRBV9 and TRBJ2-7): DSGVTQTPKHLITATGQRVTLRCSPRSGDLSVYWYQQSLDQGLQFLIQYYNGEERAKGNILERFSAQQFPDLHSELNLSSLELGDSALYFCASSVDGAVGTWGEQYFGPGTRLTVT.

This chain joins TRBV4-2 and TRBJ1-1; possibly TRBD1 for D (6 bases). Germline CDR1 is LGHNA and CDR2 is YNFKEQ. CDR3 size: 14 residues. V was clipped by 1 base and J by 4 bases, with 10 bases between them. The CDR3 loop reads CASSQVQGPTEAFF. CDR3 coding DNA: TGTGCCAGCAGCCAAGTTCAGGGGCCCACTGAAGCTTTCTTT.

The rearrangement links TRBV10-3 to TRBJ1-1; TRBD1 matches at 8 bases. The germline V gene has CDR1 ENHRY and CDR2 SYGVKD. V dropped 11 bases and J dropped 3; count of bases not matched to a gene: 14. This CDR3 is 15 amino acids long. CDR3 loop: CAAGQGTTRDTEAFF. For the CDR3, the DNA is TGTGCCGCAGGACAGGGTACTACTAGGGACACTGAAGCTTTCTTT.

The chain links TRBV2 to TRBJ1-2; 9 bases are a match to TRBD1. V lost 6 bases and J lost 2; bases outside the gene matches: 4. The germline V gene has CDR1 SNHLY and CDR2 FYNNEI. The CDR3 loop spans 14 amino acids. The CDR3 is CASSPGQGNYGYTF. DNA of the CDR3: TGTGCCAGCAGCCCGGGACAGGGCAACTATGGCTACACCTTC.

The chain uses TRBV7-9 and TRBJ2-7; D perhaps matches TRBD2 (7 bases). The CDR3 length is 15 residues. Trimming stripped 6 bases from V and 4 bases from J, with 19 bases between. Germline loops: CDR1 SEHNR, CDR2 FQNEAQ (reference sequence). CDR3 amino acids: CASSPIYGGLYEQYF. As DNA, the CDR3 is TGTGCCAGCAGTCCCATTTACGGGGGGCTATACGAGCAGTACTTC. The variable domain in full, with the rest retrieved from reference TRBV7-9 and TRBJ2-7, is DTGVSQNPRHKITKRGQNVTFRCDPISEHNRLYWYRQTLGQGPEFLTYFQNEAQLEKSRLLSDRFSAERPKGSFSTLEIQRTEQGDSAMYLCASSPIYGGLYEQYFGPGTRLTVT.

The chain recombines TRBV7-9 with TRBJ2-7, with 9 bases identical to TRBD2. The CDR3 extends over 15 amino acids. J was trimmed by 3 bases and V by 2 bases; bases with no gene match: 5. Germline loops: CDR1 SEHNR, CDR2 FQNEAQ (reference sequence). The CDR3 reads CASSLTTSGRYEQYF. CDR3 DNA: TGTGCCAGCAGCTTAACGACTAGCGGTCGCTACGAGCAGTACTTC.

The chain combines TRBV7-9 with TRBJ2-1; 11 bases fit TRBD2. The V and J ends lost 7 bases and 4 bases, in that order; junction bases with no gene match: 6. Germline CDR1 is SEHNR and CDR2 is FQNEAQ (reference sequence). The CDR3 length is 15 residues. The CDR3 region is CASNVGLAEYNEQFF. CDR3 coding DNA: TGTGCCAGCAACGTGGGACTAGCGGAGTACAATGAGCAGTTCTTC.

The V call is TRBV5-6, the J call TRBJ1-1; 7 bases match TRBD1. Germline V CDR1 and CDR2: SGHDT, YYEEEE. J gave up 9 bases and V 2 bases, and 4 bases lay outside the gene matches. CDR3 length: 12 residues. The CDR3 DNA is TGTGCCAGCAGCTTTCAGGGGGGGAAAGCTTTCTTT. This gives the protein CASSFQGGKAFF.

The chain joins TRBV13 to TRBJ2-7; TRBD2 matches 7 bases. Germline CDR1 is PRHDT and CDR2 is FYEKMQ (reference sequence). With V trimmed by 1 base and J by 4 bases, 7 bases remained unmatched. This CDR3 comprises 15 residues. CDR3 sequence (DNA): TGTGCCAGCAGCTTAGCGGGCAGGGAGGGGTACGAGCAGTACTTC. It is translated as CASSLAGREGYEQYF.

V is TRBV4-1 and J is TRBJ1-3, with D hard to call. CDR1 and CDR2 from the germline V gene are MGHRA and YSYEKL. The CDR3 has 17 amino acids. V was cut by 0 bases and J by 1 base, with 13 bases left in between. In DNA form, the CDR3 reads TGCGCCAGCAGCCAAGATGCACAGTCGACTTCTGGAAACACCATATATTTT. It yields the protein CASSQDAQSTSGNTIYF.

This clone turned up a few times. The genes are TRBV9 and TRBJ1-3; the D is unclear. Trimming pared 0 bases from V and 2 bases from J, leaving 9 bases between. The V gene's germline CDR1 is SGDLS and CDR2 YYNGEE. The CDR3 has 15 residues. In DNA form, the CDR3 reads TGTGCCAGCAGCGTAGAAGTGGGTCCTGGAAACACCATATATTTT. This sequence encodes CASSVEVGPGNTIYF.

CDR3 coding DNA: TGTGCCAGCAGCACGGGCCGTCGGGGCAATGAGCAGTTCTTC. Translation: CASSTGRRGNEQFF. The rearrangement links TRBV13 to TRBJ2-1; tentative D call: TRBD2 (5 bases). The CDR3 loop spans 14 amino acids. The V end was cut by 5 bases, the J end by 6 bases, with 14 bases between. Germline CDR1 and CDR2: PRHDT and FYEKMQ (reference sequence).